These T cell receptor beta chains were read from a single sample in a study of CD8+ T cells in alopecia areata. Sequencing was performed with immunoSEQ multiplex PCR; in TCRdb, only in-frame clones are kept and a portion is missing. This table has about 110,000 clones, 45% to 60% appearing once. The sequenced material came from NKG2D-low CD8+ T cells sorted from blood. The receptors originated from a human donor with alopecia areata. Each CDR3 is given with its conserved first and last residue. A D gene is named only where the DNA matches it firmly. Only part of the rows carry a size: once, few, many, or a class if the clone is expanded.

TRBV15,TRBJ2-3,-,TRBD1,CATSPVDEGGADTQYF,TGTGCCACCAGCCCAGTGGACGAAGGGGGCGCAGATACGCAGTATTTT
TRBV28,TRBJ2-7,-,-,CASTRSYEQYF,TGTGCCAGCACCCGTTCCTACGAGCAGTACTTC
TRBV28,TRBJ2-7,few,-,CASSRNEQYF,TGTGCCAGCAGTCGTAACGAGCAGTACTTC
TRBV28,TRBJ2-3,-,-,CASSFRDREYF,TGTGCCAGCAGTTTCCGGGATCGTGAGTATTTT
TRBV15,TRBJ2-7,-,TRBD1,CATSREGQGSYEQYF,TGTGCCACCAGCAGAGAGGGACAGGGCTCCTACGAGCAGTACTTC
TRBV2,TRBJ1-2,-,TRBD1,CATDRAADYGYTF,TGTGCCACCGACAGGGCGGCGGACTATGGCTACACCTTC
TRBV27,TRBJ1-1,-,-,CASSYRERTEAFF,TGTGCCAGCAGTTACAGGGAGAGGACTGAAGCTTTCTTT
TRBV6-5,TRBJ2-3,-,-,CASSYSTPADTQYF,TGTGCCAGCAGTTACTCGACCCCGGCAGATACGCAGTATTTT
TRBV7-9,TRBJ2-1,-,-,CASSLAVREVSYNEQFF,TGTGCCAGCAGCTTAGCCGTCAGAGAGGTTTCCTACAATGAGCAGTTCTTC
TRBV7-7,TRBJ2-5,-,-,CASSSGRDYSGDETQYF,TGTGCTAGCAGCTCTGGCCGGGACTACTCAGGGGACGAGACCCAGTACTTC
TRBV5-1,TRBJ2-3,-,-,CASSLASSPPTDTQYF,TGCGCCAGCAGCTTGGCGTCTAGTCCCCCCACAGATACGCAGTATTTT
TRBV28,TRBJ2-7,-,-,CASSFIREPSREQYF,TGTGCCAGCAGTTTCATCAGGGAGCCGTCGAGAGAGCAGTACTTC
TRBV6-6,TRBJ2-5,-,-,CASSYGETQYF,TGTGCCAGCAGTTATGGGGAGACCCAGTACTTC
TRBV10-2,TRBJ2-1,few,-,CATKRSYNEQFF,TGCGCCACCAAGCGGTCCTACAATGAGCAGTTCTTC
TRBV27,TRBJ2-7,-,-,CASSLSESSYEQYF,TGTGCCAGCAGTTTATCGGAATCCTCCTACGAGCAGTACTTC
TRBV5-6,TRBJ2-7,-,TRBD2,CASSAGTSVAYEQYF,TGTGCCAGCAGCGCCGGGACTAGCGTTGCCTACGAGCAGTACTTC
TRBV7-2,TRBJ2-5,-,-,CASSLGARLYQETQYF,TGTGCCAGCAGCTTAGGTGCCAGACTGTACCAAGAGACCCAGTACTTC
TRBV7-2,TRBJ2-5,-,-,CASSLVVGLWRATGETQYF,TGTGCCAGCAGCTTAGTAGTGGGCCTATGGAGAGCCACCGGAGAGACCCAGTACTTC
TRBV15,TRBJ2-1,-,TRBD1,CATSRAGTGGISGKLYEQFF,TGTGCCACCAGCAGAGCCGGGACAGGGGGGATTAGCGGGAAGCTCTATGAGCAGTTCTTC
TRBV2,TRBJ2-1,-,TRBD2,CASPTSGNPNEQFF,TGTGCCAGCCCGACTAGCGGGAACCCCAATGAGCAGTTCTTC
TRBV9,TRBJ2-7,-,TRBD2,CASSPRRTSGMYEQYF,TGTGCCAGCAGCCCACGGCGGACTAGCGGGATGTACGAGCAGTACTTC
TRBV7-2,TRBJ2-3,-,TRBD2,CASSLPLASTDTQYF,TGTGCCAGCAGCTTACCACTAGCGAGCACAGATACGCAGTATTTT
TRBV7-9,TRBJ2-3,-,-,CASTPPYHTDTQYF,TGTGCCAGCACCCCCCCGTACCACACAGATACGCAGTATTTT
TRBV29-1,TRBJ2-3,-,-,CSVEDGMGRDTQYF,TGCAGCGTTGAAGATGGGATGGGCAGAGATACGCAGTATTTT
TRBV7-8,TRBJ1-1,few,-,CASSLLGEWMNTEAFF,TGTGCCAGCAGCTTACTCGGGGAGTGGATGAACACTGAAGCTTTCTTT
TRBV6-1,TRBJ2-1,-,TRBD2,CASSLAGGNNEQFF,TGTGCCAGCAGCCTAGCGGGAGGTAACAATGAGCAGTTCTTC
TRBV7-9,TRBJ2-2,-,TRBD1,CASSPDRTGYAAGELFF,TGTGCCAGCAGCCCCGACCGGACAGGATACGCAGCCGGGGAGCTGTTTTTT
TRBV5-6,TRBJ2-1,-,-,CASSLSDNEQFF,TGTGCCAGCAGCTTGAGTGACAATGAGCAGTTCTTC
TRBV27,TRBJ2-1,-,TRBD2,CASSLIGDYSGRSSQFF,TGTGCCAGCAGTTTAATTGGGGACTATAGCGGGAGAAGCTCCCAGTTCTTC
TRBV5-4,TRBJ2-7,once,-,CASSSGVADEQYF,TGTGCCAGCAGTTCCGGGGTGGCCGACGAGCAGTACTTC
TRBV5-4,TRBJ2-1,-,TRBD2,CASSSAGGPWFF,TGTGCCAGCAGCTCAGCGGGAGGGCCGTGGTTCTTC
TRBV25-1,TRBJ1-2,-,TRBD1,CASSVTGTGNPYGYTF,TGTGCCAGCAGTGTGACCGGGACAGGGAACCCCTATGGCTACACCTTC